What follows are 24 T cell receptor beta chains derived from one specimen sequenced in a study of shared clonotypes between healthy human individuals. The repertoire was sequenced with immunoSEQ multiplex PCR; TCRdb's copy has only in-frame clones and lacks some. The sample holds 730,000 or so clones, roughly 70% seen once. The sequencing input was memory CD4+ T cells sorted from blood. Indicated subset: CD45RA-negative fraction. The receptors derive from a woman aged 30 to 39 in good health.

Concerning this clone itself: An end of the junction does not agree with germline; a read error may underlie this. The chain employs TRBV4-1 and TRBJ2-1; possibly TRBD1 or TRBD2 for D (6 bases each). Germline CDR1 is MGHRA and CDR2 is YSYEKL. The CDR3 is 15 amino acids. CDR3 sequence (DNA): TGCGCCAGCACCCAAGGGGGGAGATTGGGGGGTGAGCAGTTCTTC. It yields the protein CASTQGGRLGGEQFF.

J is TRBJ1-1 and V is TRBV30; D is perhaps TRBD1 (6 bases). V lost 2 bases and J lost 1, with 11 bases in between. CDR1 GTSNPN and CDR2 SVGIG come from the germline V gene (reference sequence). CDR3 length equals 14 residues. The CDR3 protein is CAWSPGARNTEAFF. The CDR3 DNA is TGTGCCTGGAGTCCAGGGGCTAGGAACACTGAAGCTTTCTTT.

The chain links TRBV7-8 to TRBJ2-3; the D is unclear. The CDR3 has 14 residues. Germline CDR1 is SGHVS and CDR2 is FQNEAQ. Between the trimmed V and J ends, which lost 5 bases and 1 base, there was a span of 10 bases. The CDR3 protein is CASSPVVGTDTQYF. The CDR3 DNA is TGTGCCAGCAGCCCAGTAGTGGGCACAGATACGCAGTATTTT.

The chain joins TRBV19 to TRBJ1-5, with D perhaps matching TRBD1 (5 bases). The V end lost 4 bases, the J end lost 0 bases, and 19 bases lay between the germline ends. This CDR3 is 18 amino acids long. From germline, CDR1 is LNHDA and CDR2 SQIVND (reference sequence). The CDR3 protein is CASSTFKGRKSSNQPQHF. The CDR3 coding sequence is TGTGCCAGTAGTACTTTTAAGGGACGGAAAAGTAGCAATCAGCCCCAGCATTTT.

This rearrangement joins TRBV18 to TRBJ2-1; 11 bases align to TRBD2. CDR3 length: 16 residues. V was clipped by 2 bases and J by 7 bases; unmatched bases: 7. Germline-derived CDR1 and CDR2 are KGHSH and LQKENI. CDR3 bases: TGTGCCAGCTCACCATCTAGCGGGAGGATGGGTAATGAGCAGTTCTTC. The encoded protein is CASSPSSGRMGNEQFF.

The chain uses TRBV6-1 and TRBJ1-1; a possible D gene is TRBD1 (5 bases). This CDR3 is built from 13 residues. CDR1 is MNHNS and CDR2 is SASEGT in the germline V gene. Trimming left V 8 bases short and J 3 bases short, with 13 bases between. This CDR3 reads CASGATRDTEAFF. In DNA, the CDR3 is TGTGCCAGCGGGGCCACGAGGGACACTGAAGCTTTCTTT.

The rearrangement uses TRBV2 and TRBJ2-1; D ambiguous. V was pared by 1 base and J by 4 bases, with 5 bases between. This CDR3 has 13 residues. Per the germline V gene, CDR1 is SNHLY and CDR2 is FYNNEI. The CDR3 spells CASSEEEYNEQFF. The CDR3 nucleotides are TGTGCCAGCAGTGAAGAGGAGTACAATGAGCAGTTCTTC.

A single count supports this clone. Written as DNA, the CDR3 is TGTGCCAGCAGCCCTAACAGGGGAGAGTTGAACACCATATATTTT. Encoded protein: CASSPNRGELNTIYF. This sequence joins TRBV7-8 and TRBJ1-3, with 7 bases fitting TRBD1. Germline CDR1 is SGHVS and CDR2 is FQNEAQ. This CDR3 contains 15 residues. Unmatched junction bases numbered 11, after V lost 5 bases and J lost 7 bases.

This chain links TRBV28 with TRBJ2-3, with D tentatively TRBD2 (6 bases). Per the germline V gene, CDR1 is MDHEN and CDR2 is SYDVKM. V was trimmed by 5 bases and J by 4 bases, leaving 19 bases between them. This CDR3 contains 16 residues. CDR3: CASSLGTGGLSDTQYF. The CDR3 DNA follows: TGTGCCAGCAGTCTAGGGACTGGGGGTCTGTCAGATACGCAGTATTTT. Variable domain in full (rest from reference TRBV28 and TRBJ2-3): DVKVTQSSRYLVKRTGEKVFLECVQDMDHENMFWYRQDPGLGLRLIYFSYDVKMKEKGDIPEGYSVSREKKERFSLILESASTNQTSMYLCASSLGTGGLSDTQYFGPGTRLTVL.

The J gene is TRBJ2-1, the V gene TRBV7-9; 10 nucleotides match TRBD2. The J segment lost 0 bases and the V segment lost 1 base, leaving 9 bases of the junction unmatched. Germline assignment: CDR1 SEHNR and CDR2 FQNEAQ (reference sequence). The CDR3 totals 19 residues. CDR3 region: CASSLGSGRAYISYNEQFF. The CDR3, as DNA: TGTGCCAGCAGCTTAGGGAGCGGGAGGGCCTATATCTCCTACAATGAGCAGTTCTTC.

The gene calls are TRBV5-1 and TRBJ1-5; D gene ambiguous. CDR3 length: 13 amino acids. The germline V gene has CDR1 SGHRS and CDR2 YFSETQ. V was shortened by 0 bases and J by 6 bases, with 7 bases between the two germline ends. Here the CDR3 DNA reads TGCGCCAGCAGCTTGGGGGGAAGTCAGCCCCAGCATTTT. This translates into CASSLGGSQPQHF.

The rearrangement uses TRBV28 and TRBJ2-2; tentative D call: TRBD2 (5 bases). Between the trimmed V and J ends, which lost 2 bases and 1 base, there was a span of 11 bases. Looked up from germline, CDR1 is MDHEN and CDR2 is SYDVKM. The CDR3 has 16 amino acids. In nucleotides, the CDR3 is TGTGCCAGCAGTTTAGATCTAGCAGAGAACACCGGGGAGCTGTTTTTT. Amino acid sequence: CASSLDLAENTGELFF.

The genes are TRBV29-1 and TRBJ2-1; D is perhaps TRBD1 (6 bases). CDR3 size: 16 residues. CDR1 and CDR2 from the germline V gene are SQVTM and ANQGSEA. V dropped 1 base and J dropped 0 bases, with 13 bases sitting between them. DNA of the CDR3: TGCAGCGTTGAAGGGACAGCCGAAAACTCCTACAATGAGCAGTTCTTC. Translation gives CSVEGTAENSYNEQFF.

This clone appeared many times. This chain uses TRBV4-1 with TRBJ2-6; a weak D match, TRBD2 (7 bases). This CDR3 has 20 amino acids. The germline V and J ends were trimmed by 6 bases and 2 bases, with 26 bases remaining between them. Germline V gene lookup returns CDR1 MGHRA and CDR2 YSYEKL. The CDR3 reads CASSRSEWGGPSTGANVLTF. DNA of the CDR3: TGCGCCAGCAGTCGTTCTGAGTGGGGGGGCCCGTCCACTGGGGCCAACGTCCTGACTTTC.

This chain links TRBV18 with TRBJ1-2; D may be TRBD1 (6 bases). V lost 0 bases and J lost 3, with 14 bases in between. Germline V gene lookup returns CDR1 KGHSH and CDR2 LQKENI. CDR3 length: 16 amino acids. CDR3 in amino acids: CASSPPITGPYYGYTF. The CDR3 bases are TGTGCCAGCTCACCACCTATTACAGGGCCTTACTATGGCTACACCTTC.

V usage is TRBV19 and J usage is TRBJ1-5; weak D call: TRBD1 (6 bases). V lost 7 bases, J lost 7 bases, and 17 bases lay in between. In germline, CDR1 is LNHDA, CDR2 SQIVND (reference sequence). The CDR3 contains 14 residues. The CDR3 DNA reads TGTGCCAGTACTAATAGGGGGTTAAAGCAGCCCCAGCATTTT. Translation gives CASTNRGLKQPQHF. Looking up the rest from reference TRBV19 and TRBJ1-5 gives the full variable domain: DGGITQSPKYLFRKEGQNVTLSCEQNLNHDAMYWYRQDPGQGLRLIYYSQIVNDFQKGDIAEGYSVSREKKESFPLTVTSAQKNPTAFYLCASTNRGLKQPQHFGDGTRLSIL.

The chain uses TRBV5-5 and TRBJ1-5; D not certain. CDR1 and CDR2 from the germline V gene are SGHKS and YYEKEE (reference sequence). The CDR3 length is 14 residues. V was shortened by 0 bases and J by 0 bases, with 4 bases between the two germline ends. CDR3 loop: CASSLEYSNQPQHF. The CDR3 nucleotides read TGTGCCAGCAGCTTGGAGTATAGCAATCAGCCCCAGCATTTT.

The chain carries TRBV28 and TRBJ1-2, with a possible D match to TRBD1 (5 bases). Trimming took off 5 bases at V and 8 bases at J, with 18 bases between the two ends. The germline CDR1 and CDR2 sequences are MDHEN and SYDVKM. The CDR3 extends over 14 amino acids. The CDR3 reads CASSIPGLRWGYTF. The CDR3, as DNA: TGTGCCAGCAGTATTCCAGGGTTGCGATGGGGCTACACCTTC.

J is TRBJ1-3 and V is TRBV7-8; no clear D. Germline lookup yields CDR1 SGHVS and CDR2 FQNEAQ. The CDR3 extends over 16 amino acids. Trimming cost V 1 base and J 0 bases, with 10 bases left between them. In DNA form, the CDR3 reads TGTGCCAGCAGCTTAGTTATCGCAGGCTCTGGAAACACCATATATTTT. It is translated as CASSLVIAGSGNTIYF.

V gene TRBV18 combines with J gene TRBJ1-2; 7 bases are shared with TRBD1. Looked up from germline, CDR1 is KGHSH and CDR2 is LQKENI. The CDR3 totals 15 residues. Germline trimming cut 3 bases from V and 0 bases from J; bases unmatched to any gene: 4. Written as DNA, the CDR3 is TGTGCCAGCTCACCCGGGACAGTTTCTAACTATGGCTACACCTTC. Its protein is CASSPGTVSNYGYTF.

This chain joins TRBV5-4 and TRBJ1-2; 8 bases match TRBD1. The CDR3 has 14 residues. The germline V gene encodes CDR1 SGHNT and CDR2 YYREEE (reference sequence). V shed 2 bases and J 8 bases; nucleotides not matched to a gene: 8. The CDR3 protein is CASSFETGAGGYTF. CDR3 DNA: TGTGCCAGCAGCTTTGAGACAGGGGCTGGAGGCTACACCTTC.

The chain carries TRBV5-4 and TRBJ1-2; 11 nucleotides line up with TRBD1. V lost 0 bases, J lost 8 bases, and 6 bases stayed unmatched. This CDR3 has 15 residues. Germline V lookup: CDR1 SGHNT, CDR2 YYREEE (reference sequence). CDR3 loop: CASSLGGQGVKGYTF. The CDR3 nucleotides read TGTGCCAGCAGCTTGGGGGGACAGGGGGTGAAGGGCTACACCTTC.

The gene calls are TRBV6-1 and TRBJ1-1, with TRBD1 matching over 7 bases. The germline gives CDR1 MNHNS, CDR2 SASEGT. The CDR3 loop spans 15 amino acids. The V and J ends lost 7 bases and 3 bases, in that order; junction bases with no gene match: 11. Written as DNA, the CDR3 is TGTGCCAGCATTGATTCGGATACAGGGGACACTGAAGCTTTCTTT. Translated, it gives CASIDSDTGDTEAFF.

In its sample, this clone was seen a few times. The genes are TRBV27 and TRBJ2-7; 14 bases are a match to TRBD2. The CDR3 sequence is 16 residues long. Trimming took 5 bases from V and 3 from J; bases not matched to a gene: 6. Germline assignment: CDR1 MNHEY and CDR2 SMNVEV (reference sequence). This CDR3 is CASSGLAGGGSYEQYF. As DNA, the CDR3 is TGTGCCAGCAGTGGACTAGCGGGAGGTGGTAGCTACGAGCAGTACTTC.